These 9 T cell receptor beta chains were sequenced from one sample in a study of blood T cell repertoires in COVID-19 (dated by TCRdb to between 2020 and 2021). The library came from the immunoSEQ multiplex PCR assay. This immuneACCESS table, as held by TCRdb, lists in-frame sequences with V and J called but not all clones. Of the missing ones, under half trace to an unresolved V gene in checked studies; the others have no known cause. The sample table shows about 46,000 clones, and 70% to 90% are seen once. Together, the top ten hold more than 25% of the sample. Material for sequencing was peripheral blood. The origin of the receptors is an elderly woman with COVID-19, enrolled during active disease.

The genes are TRBV7-2 and TRBJ1-2; TRBD1 agrees at 9 bases. J gave up 5 bases and V 6 bases, and 10 bases lay outside the gene matches. This CDR3 has 15 amino acids. Germline V gene data show CDR1 as SGHTA and CDR2 as FQGNSA. The CDR3 here is CASRPGGQGFYGYTF. CDR3 in DNA: TGTGCCAGCAGACCCGGGGGACAGGGCTTTTATGGCTACACCTTC.

CDR3 in amino acids: CASSLDSGGGTEQFF. The CDR3 DNA sequence: TGCGCCAGCAGCTTGGATAGCGGGGGAGGTACTGAGCAGTTCTTC. The J gene is TRBJ2-1, the V gene TRBV5-1, with TRBD2 matching 9 bases. Germline-derived CDR1 and CDR2 are SGHRS and YFSETQ. CDR3 length: 15 amino acids. J gave up 9 bases and V 0 bases, and 7 bases lay outside the gene matches.

The rearrangement uses TRBV5-6 and TRBJ2-5; D gene unclear. V lost 6 bases and J 5 bases, leaving 14 bases between the germline ends. This CDR3 has 13 amino acids. In germline, CDR1 is SGHDT, CDR2 YYEEEE. Here the CDR3 reads CASTYQHGETQYF. The CDR3 nucleotides read TGTGCCAGCACCTACCAACACGGGGAGACCCAGTACTTC.

The chain is built from TRBV10-3 and TRBJ2-5, with D tentatively TRBD2 (6 bases). Trimming pared 2 bases from V and 0 bases from J, leaving 13 bases between. The CDR3 runs 16 residues. Looked up from germline, CDR1 is ENHRY and CDR2 is SYGVKD. The CDR3 coding sequence is TGTGCCATCAGTGAGCCACTAGCAGAATACCAAGAGACCCAGTACTTC. Translated, it gives CAISEPLAEYQETQYF.

The J gene is TRBJ1-2, the V gene TRBV6-2 or TRBV6-3; D remains ambiguous. Germline CDR1 reads MNHEY; CDR2 reads SVGEGT. The V gene lost 4 bases and the J gene lost 7 bases, with 16 bases spanning the gap. The CDR3 sequence is 14 residues long. The CDR3 reads CASSSRSLGVGYTF. For the CDR3, the DNA is TGTGCCAGCAGTTCCCGGAGTCTTGGTGTTGGCTACACCTTC.

The chain combines TRBV19 with TRBJ1-1, with D maybe TRBD1 (5 bases). Germline V lookup: CDR1 LNHDA, CDR2 SQIVND (reference sequence). V lost 7 bases and J 5 bases, leaving 26 bases between the germline ends. This CDR3 is built from 17 residues. This CDR3 is CASTPPGLLFLGTEAFF. The CDR3 DNA sequence: TGTGCCAGTACCCCTCCGGGACTCCTTTTCTTGGGGACTGAAGCTTTCTTT.

J is TRBJ2-5 and V is TRBV10-3, with 9 bases that match TRBD2. Germline V gives CDR1 ENHRY, CDR2 SYGVKD. V gave up 0 bases and J gave up 1 base; unmatched junction bases: 3. The CDR3 is 16 residues long. CDR3 sequence: CAISESTSGLQETQYF. The CDR3 DNA reads TGTGCCATCAGTGAGTCGACTAGCGGACTCCAAGAGACCCAGTACTTC.

This clone was seen once. The chain couples TRBV4-1 to TRBJ2-3; 13 bases are a match to TRBD2. The CDR3 has 17 amino acids. J was trimmed by 5 bases and V by 1 base; bases with no gene match: 6. Germline CDR1 reads MGHRA; CDR2 reads YSYEKL. CDR3 protein: CASSQVGWTSGGDTQYF. The CDR3 bases are TGCGCCAGCAGCCAAGTCGGGTGGACTAGCGGGGGAGATACGCAGTATTTT.

The chain recombines TRBV5-1 with TRBJ2-2, with 11 bases identical to TRBD2. Germline V gene data show CDR1 as SGHRS and CDR2 as YFSETQ. J was trimmed by 0 bases and V by 4 bases; bases with no gene match: 14. The CDR3 is 20 residues long. The CDR3: CASSPKFTSGSMANTGELFF. Written as DNA, the CDR3 is TGCGCCAGCAGCCCGAAATTCACTAGCGGGAGCATGGCGAACACCGGGGAGCTGTTTTTT.